These 32 T cell receptor beta chains share one sample of origin, sequenced in a study of tumor-infiltrating lymphocytes in primary liver carcinoma. The researchers produced TCR beta cDNA from about 510 ng total RNA with a constant-region primer. Investigators got TCR beta libraries out of three nested multiplex PCR rounds, done with slightly modified ARM-PCR. TRBV1-TRBV30 forward and Cbeta reverse primers drove the first two roughly 10-cycle rounds. TCRdb independently ran MiXCR on the multiplex PCR reads; one entry per CDR3 protein. Altogether 100,000 to 120,000 distinct CDR3 sequences are present, roughly 80% being singletons, with the ten largest covering approximately 21%. Extraction of RNA together with DNA used about 17-31 mg of unsorted bulk tissue. Source material: liver tumor tissue from sampling region 3. Subset in this sample: tumor region T3, left-lateral pole. These TCRs come from a man aged 40-49 years with primary liver carcinoma and hepatitis B virus infection.

The chain combines TRBV6-1 with TRBJ2-4; weak D call: TRBD1 (7 bases). Trimming took off 4 bases at V and 3 bases at J, with 16 bases between the two ends. Germline-derived CDR1 and CDR2 are MNHNS and SASEGT. This CDR3 is built from 16 residues. The CDR3 DNA is TGTGCCAGCAGTGCCTCAGGGGGGTTAGGCAAAAACATTCAGTACTTC. It translates to CASSASGGLGKNIQYF.

Of note for this clonotype: Without the conserved terminal phenylalanine or tryptophan, this CDR3 likely stems from a read error. The chain is built from TRBV7-8 and TRBJ2-7; D call uncertain. The CDR3 is made up of 13 amino acids. The V and J ends lost 3 bases and 3 bases respectively, with 9 bases between them. Germline loops: CDR1 SGHVS, CDR2 FQNEAQ. The CDR3 sequence is CASSLILDYEQYS. DNA for the CDR3: TGTGCCAGCAGCTTGATTCTCGACTACGAGCAGTACTCC.

Details on this clonotype: One junction end does not reproduce the germline sequence, and a read error may be involved. The chain is built from TRBV4-1 and TRBJ1-2; D is ambiguous. The CDR3 consists of 20 residues. The germline V gene has CDR1 MGHRA and CDR2 YSYEKL. The CDR3 region has the DNA TGCGCCAGCAGCCAAGAGGGGTACCCCCCCGCTGCCCAACATACCTATGGGTACACCTTC. This encodes CASSQEGYPPAAQHTYGYTF.

For this clonotype: Because it lacks the conserved phenylalanine or tryptophan at the end, this CDR3 is likely a read error. The chain recombines TRBV6-2 or TRBV6-3 with TRBJ2-7; D not certain. Looked up from germline, CDR1 is MNHEY and CDR2 is SVGEGT. The CDR3 covers 13 residues. As DNA, the CDR3 is TGTGTCAGCAGTTACGAGGTACCCTACGATCAGTACATC. Protein: CVSSYEVPYDQYI.

In regard to this clonotype: A read error may account for a junction end that differs from germline. The CDR3 region is CASSQGQGRSYNEQFF. The CDR3 bases are TGTGCCAGCAGCCAAGGACAGGGAAGATCCTACAATGAGCAATTCTTC. The chain has TRBV4-2 and TRBJ2-1; 7 nucleotides match TRBD1. Germline CDR1 and CDR2: LGHNA and YNFKEQ. The CDR3 is made up of 16 amino acids.

As regards this clonotype: One end of the junction fails to match germline, which may point to a read error. J is TRBJ2-7 and V is TRBV28; TRBD2 matches 9 bases. The CDR3 covers 15 residues. Germline lookup yields CDR1 MDHEN and CDR2 SYDVKM. Written as DNA, the CDR3 is TGTGCCAGCAGTTCAATTAGCGGGAGTCGCTACAAGCAGTACTTC. Amino acid sequence: CASSSISGSRYKQYF.

Remarks on this clonotype: One end of the junction does not line up with germline, which may come from a read error. The J gene is TRBJ2-5, the V gene TRBV12-3 or TRBV12-4; D gene ambiguous. This CDR3 has 12 amino acids. CDR3 amino acids: CDSRGGSGTQYF. For the CDR3, the DNA is TGTGACAGCAGAGGTGGTTCGGGGACCCAGTACTTC.

For this clonotype: A junction boundary mismatches the germline segment, possibly from a read error. The V call is TRBV6-9, the J call TRBJ2-3; the match to TRBD2 covers 8 bases. The length of the CDR3 is 16 residues. Germline-derived CDR1 and CDR2 are MNHGY and SVAAGI. CDR3 DNA sequence: TGTGTCAGCAGTTACTCTTTAGCGGGGTATACAGATACGCAGTATTTT. It codes for CVSSYSLAGYTDTQYF.

Of note for this clonotype: This sequence may be a read error, since a much larger clone differs from it by one base. V gene TRBV7-9 combines with J gene TRBJ2-4; D is ambiguous. The CDR3 totals 16 residues. The germline gives CDR1 SEHNR, CDR2 FQNEAQ (reference sequence). CDR3 residues: CTSSLVPGPMGNIQYF. Written as DNA, the CDR3 is TGTACCAGCAGCTTAGTTCCGGGTCCCATGGGAAACATTCAGTACTTC.

About this clonotype itself: An end of the junction does not agree with germline; a read error may underlie this. J is TRBJ1-1 and V is TRBV5-1; no firm D call. Germline lookup yields CDR1 SGHRS and CDR2 YFSETQ. The CDR3 has 14 residues. This chain's CDR3 is CASNLDGMNTEAFF. CDR3 nucleotides: TGTGCCAGCAACCTGGACGGCATGAACACTGAAGCTTTCTTT.

The J gene is TRBJ2-3, the V gene TRBV28; D gene ambiguous. Deletions cut 11 bases from V and 0 bases from J, with 15 bases between. Looked up from germline, CDR1 is MDHEN and CDR2 is SYDVKM. This CDR3 has 14 residues. The DNA of the CDR3 is TGTGCCTGTTCCCTACAGCCTAGCACAGATACGCAGTATTTT. Its protein product is CACSLQPSTDTQYF.

To note about this clonotype: The junction departs from the called germline gene at one end, perhaps through a read error. The chain combines TRBV11-2 with TRBJ1-5, with D perhaps TRBD1 (6 bases). The CDR3 sequence is 16 residues long. From germline, CDR1 is SGHAT and CDR2 FQNNGV. The CDR3 DNA follows: TGTGCTAGCAGCCTAGAAGGGGGACTGACGAATCAGCCCCAGCACTTT. Its protein is CASSLEGGLTNQPQHF.

A remark on this clonotype: The conserved phenylalanine or tryptophan is not found at the CDR3 terminus, so this likely reflects a read error. The chain has TRBV4-2 and TRBJ2-7, with D possibly being TRBD2 (5 bases). This CDR3 has 15 amino acids. CDR1 and CDR2 (germline): LGHNA, YNFKEQ. CDR3 loop: CDSSQAPDLQHEQYY. The DNA for the CDR3 is TGTGATAGCAGCCAAGCCCCGGACTTACAACACGAGCAGTACTAC.

The chain links TRBV5-1 to TRBJ2-3, with D possibly being TRBD2 (5 bases). The V gene's germline CDR1 is SGHRS and CDR2 YFSETQ. This CDR3 is built from 13 residues. Trimming cost V 2 bases and J 2 bases, with 6 bases left between them. As DNA, the CDR3 is TGCGCCAGCAGCTTCGGGGACACAGATACGCAGTATTTT. This translates into CASSFGDTDTQYF.

This clonotype was observed once. The CDR3 region is CAITEGDWLSTGELFF. In DNA, the CDR3 is TGTGCCATCACCGAGGGGGACTGGTTATCAACCGGGGAGCTGTTTTTT. This chain connects TRBV6-5 to TRBJ2-2, with D possibly called TRBD1 or TRBD2 (6 bases each). From germline, CDR1 is MNHEY and CDR2 SVGAGI. The CDR3 extends over 16 amino acids. The V end was cut by 10 bases, the J end by 5 bases, with 23 bases between.

This clonotype has just a few counts. A much larger clone differs from this one at a single base, so this may be a read error. The chain combines TRBV5-1 with TRBJ1-5; possible D gene TRBD1, 5 bases. Germline V CDR1 and CDR2: SGHRS, YFSETQ. CDR3 length: 14 residues. The chain's CDR3 is CAGSLGDLNQPQHF. DNA for the CDR3: TGCGCCGGCAGCTTGGGGGACCTAAATCAGCCCCAGCATTTT.

Turning to this clonotype: The final CDR3 position lacks the conserved phenylalanine or tryptophan, pointing to a likely read error. The chain links TRBV11-2 to TRBJ2-3; 7 bases are a match to TRBD2. CDR1 SGHAT and CDR2 FQNNGV come from the germline V gene. The CDR3 is 17 amino acids. DNA for the CDR3: TGTGCCAGCAACTTAGATCCGGGGGAGACTAGCACAAATACGCAGTATTTG. Translating gives CASNLDPGETSTNTQYL.

About this clonotype itself: One end of the junction fails to match germline, which may point to a read error. This chain connects TRBV6-1 to TRBJ1-2; D is ambiguous. The CDR3 runs to 13 residues. Germline values: CDR1 MNHNS, CDR2 SASEGT. This CDR3 is CASSEVPNYDYTF. CDR3 nucleotide sequence: TGTGCCAGCAGTGAAGTTCCGAATTATGACTACACCTTC.

V usage is TRBV6-2 or TRBV6-3 and J usage is TRBJ1-2; the D is unclear. The germline CDR1 and CDR2 sequences are MNHEY and SVGEGT. CDR3 length: 12 amino acids. V gave up 8 bases and J gave up 4 bases, with 11 bases separating them. The CDR3: CASGLIAYGYTF. The CDR3 nucleotides read TGTGCCAGCGGTCTGATAGCCTATGGCTACACCTTC.

In the case of this clonotype: The germline gene is not matched at one end of the junction; a read error may be the cause. The chain has TRBV13 and TRBJ2-3, with D perhaps being TRBD1 or TRBD2 (5 bases each). This CDR3 has 16 amino acids. The V gene's germline CDR1 is PRHDT and CDR2 FYEKMQ (reference sequence). The CDR3 protein is CASSLREGRTRDTHYF. CDR3 nucleotides: TGTGCCAGCAGCTTAAGAGAGGGACGGACCAGAGATACGCATTATTTT. Combining the CDR3 with reference TRBV13 and TRBJ2-3 gives the whole variable domain AAGVIQSPRHLIKEKRETATLKCYPIPRHDTVYWYQQGPGQDPQFLISFYEKMQSDKGSIPDRFSAQQFSDYHSELNMSSLELGDSALYFCASSLREGRTRDTHYFGPGTRLTVL.

This clonotype was detected only once. This CDR3 is missing its conserved last phenylalanine or tryptophan, likely due to a read error. The rearrangement joins TRBV4-2 to TRBJ2-7, with 9 bases fitting TRBD2. Germline V gene lookup returns CDR1 LGHNA and CDR2 YNFKEQ. The ends lost 0 bases at V and 5 bases at J; junction bases unmatched: 5. The CDR3 extends over 15 amino acids. CDR3 DNA sequence: TGTGCCAGCAGCCAAGAGGCTAGCGGGACAGACGAGCAGTACTTA. Residues: CASSQEASGTDEQYL.

This clonotype was observed at least ten times. V and J are TRBV7-9 and TRBJ2-7, with TRBD1 matching over 9 bases. Germline CDR1 is SEHNR and CDR2 is FQNEAQ (reference sequence). J gave up 11 bases and V 5 bases, and 7 bases lay outside the gene matches. The CDR3 sequence is 12 residues long. CDR3 in DNA: TGTGCCAGCAGCAGGGACAGGGAACCGAAGTACTTC. It is translated as CASSRDREPKYF.

As to this clonotype: At one end, the junction sequence differs from germline, possibly due to a read error. V usage is TRBV29-1 and J usage is TRBJ1-1; no definite D call. The CDR3 loop spans 15 amino acids. CDR1 is SQVTM, CDR2 ANQGSEA, per germline. This CDR3 is CSVAPRCGMNAEAFF. The CDR3 region has the DNA TGCAGCGTTGCCCCGAGATGTGGAATGAACGCTGAAGCTTTCTTT.

About this clonotype: A read error may account for a junction end that differs from germline. This chain connects TRBV4-2 to TRBJ2-3; D is perhaps TRBD2 (8 bases). The CDR3 extends over 19 amino acids. CDR1 is LGHNA, CDR2 YNFKEQ, per germline. CDR3 region: CASSQWVTGGPVGTDTHYF. The CDR3 nucleotides are TGTGCCAGCAGCCAATGGGTAACGGGAGGGCCGGTTGGGACAGATACGCACTATTTT.

Details on this clonotype: Because the CDR3 is missing its conserved closing phenylalanine or tryptophan, this is likely a read error. The chain is built from TRBV11-1 and TRBJ2-4; 13 bases agree with TRBD2. With V trimmed by 3 bases and J by 8 bases, 10 bases remained unmatched. The CDR3 runs 17 residues. CDR1 SGHAT and CDR2 FQDESV come from the germline V gene (reference sequence). CDR3 in DNA: TGTGCCAGCAGCTTTCCCGGGACTAGCGGGACCGATGACATTCAGTACCTC. Its translation is CASSFPGTSGTDDIQYL.

In regard to this clonotype: A read error may explain this, as a much larger clone is one base away. The CDR3 does not end in the conserved phenylalanine or tryptophan, so this is likely a read error. It is unclear where the CDR3 begins or ends on the DNA, so no DNA is shown, and the CDR3 is as TCRdb lists it. CDR3 loop: CASSIALQGASGNTIYL. The chain employs TRBV21-1 and TRBJ1-3; the D segment call TRBD1 is taken from the table without a DNA check. TRBV21-1 is tagged as a pseudogene. A total of 17 residues make up the CDR3, ends included.

Concerning this clonotype itself: The junction does not match germline at one end; this may be a read error. The chain has TRBV7-8 and TRBJ1-1; the D gene is possibly TRBD1 (5 bases). CDR3 size: 14 residues. Germline V gene sequence: CDR1 SGHVS, CDR2 FQNEAQ. The CDR3 spells CASILQGTETEASF. The DNA of the CDR3 is TGTGCCAGCATCCTCCAAGGGACGGAGACTGAAGCTTCCTTT.

The CDR3 DNA reads as TGCAGTGCGTCGGTAGCGGGAGCGTGGACCGGGGAGCTGTTTTTT. It encodes CSASVAGAWTGELFF. The chain recombines TRBV29-1 with TRBJ2-2; 9 bases fit TRBD2. This CDR3 region has 15 residues. Germline V gene sequence: CDR1 SQVTM, CDR2 ANQGSEA.

This rearrangement joins TRBV6-2 or TRBV6-3 to TRBJ1-1; D may be TRBD1 (6 bases). V lost 9 bases to trimming and J lost 3 bases, with 14 bases between them. Germline values: CDR1 MNHEY, CDR2 SVGEGT. This CDR3 comprises 13 residues. This CDR3 is CARRGDTHTEAFF. Written as DNA, the CDR3 is TGTGCCAGGAGAGGGGACACCCACACTGAAGCTTTCTTT.

This chain links TRBV5-8 with TRBJ2-7; D is perhaps TRBD2 (5 bases). Germline V gene data show CDR1 as SGHTS and CDR2 as YDEGEE. This CDR3 is built from 16 residues. Trimming removed 1 base from V and 6 bases from J, with 20 bases in between. Here the CDR3 DNA reads TGTGCCAGCAGCTTGTCACTAACGGGAACCGAGAGCGAGCAGTACTTC. This encodes CASSLSLTGTESEQYF.

As regards this clonotype: The junction departs from germline at one end; a sequencing error may be responsible. V gene TRBV6-5 combines with J gene TRBJ1-2, with a weak D call TRBD1 (6 bases). This CDR3 is 15 amino acids long. Germline lookup yields CDR1 MNHEY and CDR2 SVGAGI. DNA of the CDR3: TGCGCCAGCAGCCCACAGGGAACCACTAAGTATGGCTACACCTTC. Translated: CASSPQGTTKYGYTF.

As regards this clonotype: It is likely a read error, because the conserved phenylalanine at the end of the CDR3 is missing. This chain links TRBV5-5 with TRBJ2-3, with D possibly matching TRBD2 (5 bases). The CDR3 loop spans 15 amino acids. Germline-derived CDR1 and CDR2 are SGHKS and YYEKEE (reference sequence). Trimming left V 0 bases short and J 2 bases short, with 10 bases between. The CDR3 DNA sequence: TGTGCCAGCAGCTTGGACGGCCGGGACACAGATACGCAGTATTAC. Its protein is CASSLDGRDTDTQYY.